The next 30 T cell receptor beta chains were all read from a single sample in a study of blood T cell repertoires in COVID-19. The table came from immunoSEQ multiplex PCR; TCRdb's copy has only in-frame clones and leaves some out. The sample lists approximately 230,000 clones; about 91% were seen once. Sequenced input: peripheral blood. The source of these receptors is a man aged 80 or over with acute or convalescent COVID-19.

V gene TRBV4-2 combines with J gene TRBJ1-1, with TRBD1 matching over 8 bases. The CDR3 has 17 residues. Germline V gives CDR1 LGHNA, CDR2 YNFKEQ. V shed 0 bases and J 5 bases; nucleotides not matched to a gene: 11. Here the CDR3 DNA reads TGTGCCAGCAGCCAAGATCGCCCAGGGGGCGCGAGGACTGAAGCTTTCTTT. Its protein product is CASSQDRPGGARTEAFF.

This rearrangement joins TRBV3-1 (or the pseudogene TRBV3-2) to TRBJ2-2; 10 positions agree with TRBD1. The CDR3 is made up of 18 amino acids. V was clipped by 6 bases and J by 4 bases; unmatched bases: 14. CDR1 and CDR2 (germline): LGHDT, YNNKEL (reference sequence). This chain's CDR3 is CASRGEPGQGFSTGELFF. CDR3 DNA sequence: TGTGCCAGCAGAGGGGAGCCGGGACAGGGGTTTAGCACCGGGGAGCTGTTTTTT.

The rearrangement joins TRBV19 to TRBJ1-2; no definite D call. V lost 2 bases and J lost 4, with 14 bases in between. This CDR3 is 15 amino acids long. The germline V gene encodes CDR1 LNHDA and CDR2 SQIVND (reference sequence). CDR3 amino acids: CASSILSQLGYGYTF. The CDR3 region has the DNA TGTGCCAGTAGTATACTCTCACAGCTCGGCTATGGCTACACCTTC.

The V gene is TRBV12-3 or TRBV12-4, the J gene TRBJ2-1, with TRBD1 identical over 7 bases. The V and J ends lost 3 bases and 6 bases, in that order; junction bases with no gene match: 2. The CDR3 loop spans 13 amino acids. CDR3 sequence: CASSFSGGNEQFF. The CDR3 DNA is TGTGCCAGCAGTTTTTCAGGGGGCAATGAGCAGTTCTTC.

The chain employs TRBV6-1 and TRBJ2-1; no firm D call. The V and J ends lost 1 base and 4 bases respectively, with 5 bases between them. This CDR3 has 13 amino acids. The V gene's germline CDR1 is MNHNS and CDR2 SASEGT. The DNA of the CDR3 is TGTGCCAGCAGTGAAGGAGTATACAATGAGCAGTTCTTC. Protein: CASSEGVYNEQFF.

The chain links TRBV7-2 to TRBJ2-7; D is ambiguous. This CDR3 spans 14 amino acids. Trimming took 1 base from V and 3 from J, leaving 10 bases between them. The germline V gene encodes CDR1 SGHTA and CDR2 FQGNSA. CDR3 DNA: TGTGCCAGCAGCTTAGAAGACTCTGTCTACGAGCAGTACTTC. Its translation is CASSLEDSVYEQYF.

This clone was observed once. J is TRBJ2-3 and V is TRBV7-9, with 9 bases fitting TRBD1. From germline, CDR1 is SEHNR and CDR2 FQNEAQ (reference sequence). V trimming: 3 bases; J trimming: 5 bases; junction bases outside the gene matches: 6. The CDR3 has 15 amino acids. Here the CDR3 reads CASSFDRTGVDTQYF. For the CDR3, the DNA is TGTGCCAGCAGCTTCGATCGGACAGGGGTAGATACGCAGTATTTT.

The CDR3 bases are TGTGCCAGCAGTTTATCGGTAGCGGGAGGGACGAATACGCAGTATTTT. Its protein product is CASSLSVAGGTNTQYF. The J gene is TRBJ2-3, the V gene TRBV28, with 11 bases identical to TRBD2. Germline CDR1 MDHEN, CDR2 SYDVKM. This CDR3 comprises 16 residues. V gave up 1 base and J gave up 7 bases; unmatched junction bases: 7.

This chain joins TRBV11-2 and TRBJ1-1; D not resolved. The CDR3 is made up of 13 amino acids. Germline V gene lookup returns CDR1 SGHAT and CDR2 FQNNGV. V lost 7 bases and J lost 7, with 16 bases in between. Here the CDR3 DNA reads TGTGCCAGCATGATAACGACTGTGAATGAAGCTTTCTTT. Protein product: CASMITTVNEAFF.

There are a few counts of this clone. This chain joins TRBV6-5 and TRBJ1-1; 10 positions agree with TRBD1. Trimming at V came to 5 bases and at J to 5 bases, leaving 8 bases not matched to a gene. The CDR3 spans 15 residues. The germline V gene has CDR1 MNHEY and CDR2 SVGAGI. DNA for the CDR3: TGTGCCAGCAGTCCCCCGACAGGGGGCAAGACTGAAGCTTTCTTT. Amino acids: CASSPPTGGKTEAFF.

V and J are TRBV3-1 (or the pseudogene TRBV3-2) and TRBJ1-2, with a weak D call TRBD1 (5 bases). The V end lost 4 bases, the J end lost 7 bases, and 10 bases lay between the germline ends. CDR1 and CDR2 from the germline V gene are LGHDT and YNNKEL (reference sequence). This CDR3 is built from 12 residues. DNA for the CDR3: TGTGCCAGCAGCCTGCAGGGAAGTGGCTACACCTTC. This translates into CASSLQGSGYTF.

This chain uses TRBV2 with TRBJ1-6; 8 bases are a match to TRBD1. Germline V CDR1 and CDR2: SNHLY, FYNNEI. The CDR3 runs to 14 residues. V was pared by 2 bases and J by 8 bases, with 2 bases of the junction left unmatched. The CDR3 DNA is TGTGCCAGCAGTGAATCCAGGGGGCATTCACCCCTCCACTTT. This codes for CASSESRGHSPLHF.

This chain uses TRBV5-1 with TRBJ2-7; D not certain. CDR3 length: 14 amino acids. Trimming pared 0 bases from V and 6 bases from J, leaving 13 bases between. The germline V gene has CDR1 SGHRS and CDR2 YFSETQ. The CDR3 reads CASSLVWAASEQYF. The CDR3 coding sequence is TGCGCCAGCAGCTTGGTATGGGCTGCAAGCGAGCAGTACTTC.

The rearrangement links TRBV25-1 to TRBJ1-2, with a weak D call TRBD1 (5 bases). The CDR3 loop spans 14 amino acids. CDR1 and CDR2 (germline): MGHDK, SYGVNS. V was clipped by 2 bases and J by 8 bases, with 15 bases between them. The CDR3 loop reads CASSEVQRHRGYTF. CDR3 sequence (DNA): TGTGCCAGCAGTGAAGTGCAGAGACACAGGGGCTACACCTTC.

The chain has TRBV14 and TRBJ1-2; tentative D call: TRBD1 (5 bases). Trimming left V 4 bases short and J 0 bases short, with 12 bases between. This CDR3 contains 15 residues. The germline V gene has CDR1 SGHDN and CDR2 FVKESK. CDR3 nucleotide sequence: TGTGCCAGCAGCCCCAGGGCCGCAGCTAACTATGGCTACACCTTC. Residues: CASSPRAAANYGYTF.

The rearrangement links TRBV14 to TRBJ1-1, with D perhaps matching TRBD1 (5 bases). CDR3 length: 13 amino acids. Germline loops: CDR1 SGHDN, CDR2 FVKESK. Trimming removed 4 bases from V and 0 bases from J, with 6 bases in between. The CDR3: CASSRTLNTEAFF. DNA for the CDR3: TGTGCCAGCAGCCGGACATTGAACACTGAAGCTTTCTTT.

The gene calls are TRBV4-2 and TRBJ1-3, with a weak D call TRBD1 (5 bases). With 0 bases removed from V and 0 bases from J, the gap between germline ends came to 9 bases. From germline, CDR1 is LGHNA and CDR2 YNFKEQ. The CDR3 has 16 residues. The CDR3 DNA reads as TGTGCCAGCAGCCAAGATGTTACAGGCTCTGGAAACACCATATATTTT. Translating it yields CASSQDVTGSGNTIYF.

The chain joins TRBV6-4 to TRBJ2-1, with 8 bases identical to TRBD1. This CDR3 comprises 15 residues. Germline V gene sequence: CDR1 MRHNA, CDR2 SNTAGT. V lost 5 bases, J lost 4 bases, and 7 bases stayed unmatched. The CDR3 DNA reads TGTGCCAGCAGTTTGGACAGGGAGCCTTACAATGAGCAGTTCTTC. Translated, it gives CASSLDREPYNEQFF.

The chain carries TRBV28 and TRBJ2-3; TRBD2 matches at 10 bases. V trimming: 5 bases; J trimming: 0 bases; junction bases outside the gene matches: 2. Germline V gene lookup returns CDR1 MDHEN and CDR2 SYDVKM. The CDR3 covers 15 residues. The DNA for the CDR3 is TGTGCCAGCAGTCTAGCGGGAGCTAGCACAGATACGCAGTATTTT. Amino acids: CASSLAGASTDTQYF.

The count of this clone is one. The rearrangement uses TRBV28 and TRBJ2-4, with 7 bases lining up with TRBD1. V gave up 6 bases and J gave up 0 bases; unmatched junction bases: 8. CDR3 length equals 16 residues. Germline V lookup: CDR1 MDHEN, CDR2 SYDVKM. The CDR3 DNA reads as TGTGCCAGCAGAACACAGGGGTTGGAAGCCAAAAACATTCAGTACTTC. Translation: CASRTQGLEAKNIQYF.

The table lists this clone with a count of one. The CDR3 spells CASSWQGIPEGYTF. CDR3 DNA sequence: TGTGCCAGCAGCTGGCAGGGGATACCCGAGGGCTACACCTTC. The V gene is TRBV5-6, the J gene TRBJ1-2; TRBD1 might be the D (6 bases). Germline CDR1 is SGHDT and CDR2 is YYEEEE. The CDR3 contains 14 residues. The germline V and J ends were trimmed by 3 bases and 8 bases, with 17 bases remaining between them.

Only one count was recorded for this clone. V and J are TRBV5-4 and TRBJ2-2, with unresolved D. The germline V gene has CDR1 SGHNT and CDR2 YYREEE (reference sequence). This CDR3 contains 12 residues. Between the trimmed V and J ends, which lost 4 bases and 5 bases, there was a span of 6 bases. The CDR3 here is CASSPMTGELFF. The CDR3 DNA follows: TGTGCCAGCAGCCCCATGACCGGGGAGCTGTTTTTT.

This rearrangement joins TRBV5-1 to TRBJ2-7; D may be TRBD1 (6 bases). V lost 2 bases to trimming and J lost 2 bases, with 11 bases between them. CDR3 length: 14 residues. The V gene's germline CDR1 is SGHRS and CDR2 YFSETQ. The CDR3 sequence: CASSLQGVAYEQYF. The CDR3 region has the DNA TGCGCCAGCAGCTTACAGGGAGTAGCCTACGAGCAGTACTTC.

V gene TRBV7-8 combines with J gene TRBJ1-6; D not resolved. Trimming shortened V by 3 bases and J by 3 bases, and 9 bases separated the two germline ends. Germline V lookup: CDR1 SGHVS, CDR2 FQNEAQ. The length of the CDR3 is 15 residues. CDR3 coding DNA: TGTGCCAGCAGCTTGGCAGACAACTATAATTCACCCCTCCACTTT. It encodes CASSLADNYNSPLHF.

The chain uses TRBV4-2 and TRBJ2-3, with 8 positions matching TRBD2. The V gene end was trimmed by 0 bases and the J gene end by 2 bases; junction bases not matched to a gene: 4. Looked up from germline, CDR1 is LGHNA and CDR2 is YNFKEQ. This CDR3 has 16 residues. In DNA, the CDR3 is TGTGCCAGCAGCCAAGATCTCGGGAGGGCCACAGATACGCAGTATTTT. Translated: CASSQDLGRATDTQYF.

The rearrangement uses TRBV7-8 and TRBJ2-3; D ambiguous. V was pared by 5 bases and J by 4 bases, with 16 bases between. The germline V gene has CDR1 SGHVS and CDR2 FQNEAQ. This CDR3 is built from 15 residues. CDR3 residues: CASSPAPVESDTQYF. As DNA, the CDR3 is TGTGCCAGCAGCCCCGCCCCGGTGGAGTCAGATACGCAGTATTTT.

This chain uses TRBV19 with TRBJ2-3; the match to TRBD1 covers 7 bases. V lost 0 bases, J lost 4 bases, and 7 bases stayed unmatched. CDR1 is LNHDA and CDR2 is SQIVND in the germline V gene (reference sequence). The CDR3 spans 16 residues. The CDR3 region is CASSIDRQGHSDTQYF. The CDR3 region has the DNA TGTGCCAGTAGTATAGACAGACAGGGACATTCAGATACGCAGTATTTT.

V gene TRBV28 combines with J gene TRBJ1-3, with 7 bases matching TRBD1. V lost 3 bases to trimming and J lost 0 bases; unmatched junction nucleotides: 2. The germline V gene encodes CDR1 MDHEN and CDR2 SYDVKM. There are 15 residues in the CDR3. The CDR3 nucleotides are TGTGCCAGCAGTTTGACAGGGTACTCTGGAAACACCATATATTTT. This gives the protein CASSLTGYSGNTIYF.

This clone has a single count. V gene TRBV6-2 or TRBV6-3 combines with J gene TRBJ1-5, with TRBD1 matching over 8 bases. The CDR3 is 17 residues long. Germline V gene sequence: CDR1 MNHEY, CDR2 SVGEGT. V lost 4 bases and J lost 2; bases outside the gene matches: 10. DNA of the CDR3: TGTGCCAGCAGTTCCTCGAGACAGGGGACAGGCAATCAGCCCCAGCATTTT. Protein product: CASSSSRQGTGNQPQHF.

This chain connects TRBV2 to TRBJ2-1, with TRBD2 identical over 8 bases. This CDR3 has 15 residues. V shed 5 bases and J 6 bases; nucleotides not matched to a gene: 9. Germline-derived CDR1 and CDR2 are SNHLY and FYNNEI. CDR3 loop: CASSLSGSGGNEQFF. The CDR3 DNA reads as TGTGCCAGCAGTTTAAGCGGGAGTGGGGGCAATGAGCAGTTCTTC.